The 10 T cell receptor beta chains given below trace back to one sample, sequenced in a study of T-cell memory formation after mild COVID-19. TCRdb reprocessed the 5' RACE reads via MiXCR and lists one record per CDR3 protein. This sample has roughly 47,000 distinct CDR3 sequences, with about 7% found just once. Sequenced: PBMCs or a T cell subset sorted from them (not recorded which). The receptors shown here come from a man younger than 35 who had mild COVID-19 (a few samples of this study predate the infection). Cell type and time point are not known.

This clonotype was picked up many times. The chain combines TRBV5-1 with TRBJ2-3, with 15 bases matching TRBD2. CDR1 is SGHRS and CDR2 is YFSETQ in the germline V gene. CDR3 length: 17 amino acids. Trimming took 4 bases from V and 3 from J; bases not matched to a gene: 6. The CDR3 DNA reads as TGCGCCAGCAGCCGGCGGACTAGCGGGGGGGATACAGATACGCAGTATTTT. It encodes CASSRRTSGGDTDTQYF.

This clonotype was recorded many times. The gene calls are TRBV5-1 and TRBJ2-5; 10 nucleotides agree with TRBD2. CDR1 is SGHRS and CDR2 is YFSETQ in the germline V gene. The CDR3 runs 17 residues. With 2 bases clipped from V and 2 bases from J, the junction kept 9 bases outside the gene matches. CDR3 nucleotides: TGCGCCAGCAGCTTCGGAGCGGCTAGCGGGGGACAAGAGACCCAGTACTTC. It specifies CASSFGAASGGQETQYF. Based on the CDR3 plus reference TRBV5-1 and TRBJ2-5, the full variable domain is KAGVTQTPRYLIKTRGQQVTLSCSPISGHRSVSWYQQTPGQGLQFLFEYFSETQRNKGNFPGRFSGRQFSNSRSEMNVSTLELGDSALYLCASSFGAASGGQETQYFGPGTRLLVL.

This chain uses TRBV20-1 with TRBJ2-1; 10 positions agree with TRBD2. CDR3 length equals 14 residues. Per germline, CDR1 DFQATT and CDR2 SNEGSKA (reference sequence). The trim removed 0 bases at V and 6 bases at J, leaving 2 bases unmatched. The CDR3 reads CSARDSGGINEQFF. The CDR3 DNA sequence: TGCAGTGCTAGAGATAGCGGGGGGATCAATGAGCAGTTCTTC.

The rearrangement uses TRBV3-1 and TRBJ2-5; 10 nucleotides agree with TRBD1. CDR1 and CDR2 (germline): LGHDT, YNNKEL (reference sequence). V lost 3 bases, J lost 6 bases, and 7 bases stayed unmatched. The CDR3 runs to 15 residues. The CDR3 loop is CASSQGQGIRQTQYF. CDR3 in DNA: TGTGCCAGCAGCCAGGGACAGGGGATCCGACAGACCCAGTACTTC.

This clonotype came up a few times. The J gene is TRBJ2-3, the V gene TRBV6-5; D gene uncertain. The CDR3 spans 15 residues. V lost 5 bases to trimming and J lost 0 bases, with 12 bases between them. Germline CDR1 MNHEY, CDR2 SVGAGI. CDR3 loop: CASSPWWGSTDTQYF. CDR3 sequence (DNA): TGTGCCAGCAGTCCCTGGTGGGGTAGCACAGATACGCAGTATTTT.

This clonotype was seen only a few times. The gene calls are TRBV18 and TRBJ2-1; 8 positions match TRBD2. Germline V lookup: CDR1 KGHSH, CDR2 LQKENI. The ends lost 2 bases at V and 4 bases at J; junction bases unmatched: 1. CDR3 length equals 14 residues. CDR3 loop: CASSPASGYNEQFF. The CDR3 nucleotides are TGTGCCAGCTCACCAGCTAGCGGGTACAATGAGCAGTTCTTC.

This clonotype was seen more than once but under ten times. The J gene is TRBJ2-2, the V gene TRBV7-9; D is uncertain. The CDR3 sequence is 14 residues long. V lost 6 bases and J lost 0, with 8 bases in between. Germline V CDR1 and CDR2: SEHNR, FQNEAQ (reference sequence). CDR3 in DNA: TGTGCCAGCAGACGGGCCTCGAACACCGGGGAGCTGTTTTTT. Encoded protein: CASRRASNTGELFF.

This clonotype turned up a few times. V usage is TRBV2 and J usage is TRBJ2-5; 7 bases fit TRBD2. The CDR3 spans 14 residues. V gave up 7 bases and J gave up 6 bases; unmatched junction bases: 11. Germline V gene sequence: CDR1 SNHLY, CDR2 FYNNEI. The CDR3 sequence is CASTFWGGPQTQYF. The DNA of the CDR3 is TGTGCCAGCACCTTTTGGGGGGGACCTCAGACCCAGTACTTC.

This clonotype was counted at least ten times. The rearrangement joins TRBV5-1 to TRBJ1-3; no definite D call. CDR1 and CDR2 (germline): SGHRS, YFSETQ. The length of the CDR3 is 15 residues. Trimming removed 4 bases from V and 0 bases from J, with 11 bases in between. For the CDR3, the DNA is TGCGCCAGCAGCGCAGACCAGAGCTCTGGAAACACCATATATTTT. The encoded protein is CASSADQSSGNTIYF.

As concerns this clonotype: One junction end disagrees with the germline gene, perhaps due to a read error. The chain recombines TRBV4-3 with TRBJ2-3; D may correspond to TRBD1 or TRBD2 (5 bases each). CDR3 size: 15 residues. Germline CDR1 is LGHNA and CDR2 is YSLEER. DNA for the CDR3: TGCGCCAGCAGCGAGAGAGGGGTATCCACAGATACGCAGTTTTTT. Encoded protein: CASSERGVSTDTQFF.